This T cell receptor beta chain was sequenced during a study of T cell responses to AZD1222 COVID-19 vaccine. Study-wide context: Pooling covered second doses at about 4 or about 12 weeks. Study results and caveats: Among AZD1222 vaccinees, only 6 or 7 were seropositive at baseline. Repertoire collection took place solely once the T cell response had peaked.

This clone was picked up many times. Antigen unknown. Other DNA sequences in this specimen translate into the identical CDR3. This CDR3 is built from 13 residues. Between the trimmed V and J ends, which lost 2 bases and 4 bases, there was a span of 5 bases. Germline values: CDR1 SNHLY, CDR2 FYNNEI. Measured with immunoSEQ multiplex PCR; TCRdb has only the in-frame clones, and not every one. Among about 150,000 clones listed, 90% were seen once. The input for sequencing was peripheral blood, taken on day 0 of AZD1222 vaccination. The receptor's source is an adult in good health. The chain employs TRBV2 and TRBJ2-2; tentatively, D is TRBD1 (5 bases). The CDR3 coding sequence is TGTGCCAGCAGTGAAAGGGGCACCGGGGAGCTGTTTTTT. Translated: CASSERGTGELFF.